Below, one TCR beta chain is given with its context. The germline gives CDR1 SGHTA, CDR2 FQGNSA. Trimming stripped 1 base from V and 2 bases from J, with 9 bases between. The CDR3 covers 14 residues. This sample was taken from a study of cytomegalovirus exposure and HLA in healthy donors. Repertoires were generated with immunoSEQ multiplex PCR, while TCRdb's copy carries only in-frame clones and drops some. The sample yields 200,000 to 300,000 clones, 90% seen once. The origin of this receptor is a woman between 25 and 40 years old in good health and CMV-seronegative. This chain uses TRBV7-2 with TRBJ2-7; D possibly corresponds to TRBD2 (5 bases). The sequencing input was PBMCs. The DNA for the CDR3 is TGTGCCAGCAGCTTAGAAGGAGGCACCTACGAGCAGTACTTC. It translates to CASSLEGGTYEQYF. Filled out from reference TRBV7-2 and TRBJ2-7, the complete variable domain reads GAGVSQSPSNKVTEKGKDVELRCDPISGHTALYWYRQSLGQGLEFLIYFQGNSAPDKSGLPSDRFSAERTGGSVSTLTIQRTQQEDSAVYLCASSLEGGTYEQYFGPGTRLTVT.